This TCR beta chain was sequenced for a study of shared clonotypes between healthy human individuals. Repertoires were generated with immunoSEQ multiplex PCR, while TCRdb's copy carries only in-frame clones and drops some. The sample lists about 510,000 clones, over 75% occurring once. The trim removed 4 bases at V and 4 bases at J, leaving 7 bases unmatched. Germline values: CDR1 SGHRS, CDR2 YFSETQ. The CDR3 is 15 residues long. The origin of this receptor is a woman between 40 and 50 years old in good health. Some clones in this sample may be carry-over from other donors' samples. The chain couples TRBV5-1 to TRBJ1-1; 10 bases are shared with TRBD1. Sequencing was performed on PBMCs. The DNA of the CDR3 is TGCGCCAGCAGCGCGGGGGACAGGGGACCCACTGAAGCTTTCTTT. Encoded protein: CASSAGDRGPTEAFF.